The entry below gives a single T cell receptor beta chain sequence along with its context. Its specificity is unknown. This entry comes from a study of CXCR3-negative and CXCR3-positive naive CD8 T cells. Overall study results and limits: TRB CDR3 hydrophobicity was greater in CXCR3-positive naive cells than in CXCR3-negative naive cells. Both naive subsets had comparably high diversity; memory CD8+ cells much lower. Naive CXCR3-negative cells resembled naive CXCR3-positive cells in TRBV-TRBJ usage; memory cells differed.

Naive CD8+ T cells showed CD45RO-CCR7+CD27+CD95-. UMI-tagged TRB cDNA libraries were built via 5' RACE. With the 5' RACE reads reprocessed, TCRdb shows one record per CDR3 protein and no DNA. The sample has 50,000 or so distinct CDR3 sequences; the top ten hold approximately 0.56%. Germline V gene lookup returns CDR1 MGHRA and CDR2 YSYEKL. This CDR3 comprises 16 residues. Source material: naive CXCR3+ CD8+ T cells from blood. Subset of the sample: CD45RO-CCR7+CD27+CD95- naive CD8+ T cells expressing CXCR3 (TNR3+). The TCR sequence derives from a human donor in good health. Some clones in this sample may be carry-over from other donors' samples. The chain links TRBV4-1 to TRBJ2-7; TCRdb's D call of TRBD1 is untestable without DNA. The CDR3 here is CASSLLTPGTHYEQYF.